This is a list of T cell receptor beta chains from one sample in a study of T-cell reconstitution after alpha-beta-depleted transplantation in children. TCRdb processed the PCR reads anew with MiXCR; each CDR3 protein has one entry. The table has about 980,000 distinct CDR3 sequences, less than 30% seen once. The material was PBMCs, mostly from graft donor cells, obtained 360 days after TCRalphabeta/CD19-depleted stem cell transplant. Receptors were obtained from a boy under three years old who had a stem cell transplant for SCID, so the T cells may come from the graft donor. Each CDR3 is given with its conserved first and last residue. The order of the fields is V gene, D gene, J gene, CDR3 length, CDR3 protein. The D gene is left open where the match is weak.

>TRBV7-7|NA|TRBJ2-1|15
CASSLVGGDHNEQFF
>TRBV4-3|TRBD1|TRBJ1-1|16
CASSQVVGQENTEAFF
>TRBV12-3/TRBV12-4|NA|TRBJ2-7|18
CASSLDPGEGPRHYEQYF
>TRBV5-1|NA|TRBJ1-6|12
CASSSQFGPLHF
>TRBV10-3|NA|TRBJ1-2|15
CAISESIGGGYGYTF
>TRBV12-3/TRBV12-4|NA|TRBJ2-3|16
CASSFGFGGGTDTQYF
>TRBV18|NA|TRBJ1-1|14
CASSPLTENTEAFF
>TRBV4-1|TRBD1|TRBJ2-7|16
CASSQFPGQGPYEQYF
>TRBV2|NA|TRBJ2-7|16
CASSVPRADTSYEQYF
>TRBV5-1|TRBD2|TRBJ2-3|14
CASSKGGGTDTQYF
>TRBV7-8|TRBD1|TRBJ2-3|18
CASSSHPAGQGGTDTQYF